This T cell receptor beta chain was found in a study of blood T cell repertoires in COVID-19. The overall study: The United States, Italy and Spain provided the acute and convalescent COVID-19 samples.

Participant age was about 18 to 89 years, and participants resided in about two dozen US areas. All recovered Cohort 3 donors got two negative PCRs, got clearance, or saw symptom resolution. TCRdb's copy holds only in-frame clones and misses some; the assay was immunoSEQ multiplex PCR. The table lists a few hundred thousand clones, around nine tenths of them singletons. Germline CDR1 reads SEHNR; CDR2 reads FQNEAQ (reference sequence). Trimming took off 1 base at V and 1 base at J, with 19 bases between the two ends. The CDR3 is 18 amino acids. The specimen sequenced was PBMCs or T cells enriched from blood (not recorded which). V and J are TRBV7-9 and TRBJ2-5; D remains unclear. The origin of this receptor is a woman in her forties or fifties who had recovered from COVID-19. CDR3 sequence (DNA): TGTGCCAGCAGCTTAGGCCCCCCCTCGGTGGTGGTCCAAGAGACCCAGTACTTC. It codes for CASSLGPPSVVVQETQYF.